This TCR beta chain appears in the sequencing data of a study of cytomegalovirus exposure and HLA in healthy donors. Study findings and constraints: Sequencing artifact likely explains a cluster of highly shared sequence variants. The sole available immune exposure information was CMV serostatus. Excluded: some indistinguishable V segments such as TRBV6-2 and TRBV6-3.

It was with 60 Vbeta and 13 Jbeta primers that the PCR ran. Assay used: immunoSEQ multiplex PCR; TCRdb lists only in-frame clones, some missing. Of around 160,000 clones detected, over 60% appear once; the ten largest clones hold 1.6%. To note about this clone: What it binds is unknown.

Germline V gene sequence: CDR1 SGDLS, CDR2 YYNGEE. The CDR3 runs 15 residues. V shed 3 bases and J shed 1 base, with 11 bases lying between them. The sample consisted of PBMCs. The V and J genes are TRBV9 and TRBJ1-3; D uncertain. This TCR was sampled from a woman aged 18-35 years in good health and CMV-seronegative. For the CDR3, the DNA is TGTGCCAGCAGCGGTGAGAAGAGGTCTGGAAACACCATATATTTT. Translation: CASSGEKRSGNTIYF. Using reference TRBV9 and TRBJ1-3 for the parts outside the CDR3, the full variable domain is DSGVTQTPKHLITATGQRVTLRCSPRSGDLSVYWYQQSLDQGLQFLIQYYNGEERAKGNILERFSAQQFPDLHSELNLSSLELGDSALYFCASSGEKRSGNTIYFGEGSWLTVV.